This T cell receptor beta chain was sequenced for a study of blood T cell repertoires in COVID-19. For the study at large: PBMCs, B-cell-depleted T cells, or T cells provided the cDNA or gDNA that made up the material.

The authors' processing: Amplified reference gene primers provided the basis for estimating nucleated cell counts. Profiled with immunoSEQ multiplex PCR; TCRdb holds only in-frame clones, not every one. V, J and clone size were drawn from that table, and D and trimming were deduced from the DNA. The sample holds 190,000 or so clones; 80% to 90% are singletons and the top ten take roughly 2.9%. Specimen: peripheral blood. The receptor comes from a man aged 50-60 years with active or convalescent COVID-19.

The CDR3 nucleotides read TGTGCCAGCAGTCAGACGTCCGGGACAGGGGGCTATAGCAATCAGCCCCAGCATTTT. Protein sequence: CASSQTSGTGGYSNQPQHF. The chain uses TRBV27 and TRBJ1-5, with TRBD1 identical over 12 bases. The CDR3 spans 19 residues. Germline V gives CDR1 MNHEY, CDR2 SMNVEV (reference sequence). V dropped 5 bases and J dropped 0; count of bases not matched to a gene: 11.